This paragraph covers one T cell receptor (beta chain) sequence. Its specificity is not known. Assay: immunoSEQ multiplex PCR; the TCRdb copy retains only in-frame clones and omits some. The data contain some 120,000 clones, approximately 94% of them singletons. This sample stems from a study of T cell responses to AZD1222 COVID-19 vaccine. Whole-study findings and limits: Elevations in Spike-specific TCR breadth and depth followed administration of two AZD1222 doses. Donors were largely white British and mainly female; clonal diversity was possibly underestimated. Reportedly, nearly half of unique spike TCRs recognized epitopes outside B.1.351/B.1.1.7 mutations. Mapped onto spike, vaccine-associated CD4 TCRs spanned it and were dominant at 160-218 and 743-854.

The material sequenced was peripheral blood, taken on day 0 of AZD1222 vaccination. The receptor was derived from an adult in good health.

Written as DNA, the CDR3 is TGTGCCACCCGAATACCTTCTGGGGCCAACGTCCTGACTTTC. Residues: CATRIPSGANVLTF. V gene TRBV10-3 combines with J gene TRBJ2-6; D is ambiguous. The V gene's germline CDR1 is ENHRY and CDR2 SYGVKD. The CDR3 has 14 amino acids. Trimming left V 10 bases short and J 1 base short, with 11 bases between.